The 15 T cell receptor beta chains below come from one sample, sequenced in a study of early T cells in non-severe SARS-CoV-2 infection. TCRdb re-derived calls from the 5' RACE reads in MiXCR, one entry per CDR3 protein. Of 100,000 or so distinct CDR3 sequences listed, roughly 17% are singletons. This sample comprised whole blood, obtained at baseline. The receptors shown here come from an adult who was a healthcare worker with PCR-confirmed SARS-CoV-2 infection or an uninfected control (not recorded which).

The chain is built from TRBV11-2 and TRBJ2-1; 11 bases map to TRBD2. Germline CDR1 is SGHAT and CDR2 is FQNNGV. CDR3 length: 16 residues. V lost 3 bases to trimming and J lost 1 base; unmatched junction nucleotides: 2. CDR3 nucleotide sequence: TGTGCCAGCAGCTTGACTAGCGGGACTTCCTACAATGAGCAGTTCTTC. This sequence encodes CASSLTSGTSYNEQFF. The full variable domain, its missing parts supplied by reference TRBV11-2 and TRBJ2-1, is EAGVAQSPRYKIIEKRQSVAFWCNPISGHATLYWYQQILGQGPKLLIQFQNNGVVDDSQLPKDRFSAERLKGVDSTLKIQPAKLEDSAVYLCASSLTSGTSYNEQFFGPGTRLTVL.

This clonotype came up a few times. This chain uses TRBV29-1 with TRBJ2-1; D ambiguous. There are 11 residues in the CDR3. Trimming stripped 6 bases from V and 7 bases from J, with 10 bases between. Germline assignment: CDR1 SQVTM and CDR2 ANQGSEA. The CDR3 reads CSVHRSNEQFF. The CDR3 nucleotides read TGCAGCGTGCACCGATCGAATGAGCAGTTCTTC.

The genes are TRBV10-3 and TRBJ1-2; tentative D call: TRBD1 (5 bases). Trimming shortened V by 2 bases and J by 1 base, and 14 bases separated the two germline ends. The CDR3 loop spans 16 amino acids. Germline values: CDR1 ENHRY, CDR2 SYGVKD. The chain's CDR3 is CAISERQGPLNYGYTF. For the CDR3, the DNA is TGTGCCATCAGTGAGAGGCAGGGCCCTCTTAACTATGGCTACACCTTC.

The chain uses TRBV2 and TRBJ1-5; D unclear. The CDR3 has 14 residues. Trimming took 6 bases from V and 7 from J, leaving 16 bases between them. Per germline, CDR1 SNHLY and CDR2 FYNNEI. DNA of the CDR3: TGTGCCAGCAGGGACTTGGGTCCAGGCCAGCCCCAGCATTTT. It translates to CASRDLGPGQPQHF.

This clonotype has more than one count but fewer than ten. The chain links TRBV2 to TRBJ2-4, with 13 bases lining up with TRBD2. V was clipped by 8 bases and J by 6 bases; unmatched bases: 1. The CDR3 runs to 13 residues. The V gene's germline CDR1 is SNHLY and CDR2 FYNNEI. The CDR3 DNA reads as TGTGCCAGCGGACTAGCGGGAGTAAACATTCAGTACTTC. This gives the protein CASGLAGVNIQYF. Looking up the rest from reference TRBV2 and TRBJ2-4 gives the full variable domain: EPEVTQTPSHQVTQMGQEVILRCVPISNHLYFYWYRQILGQKVEFLVSFYNNEISEKSEIFDDQFSVERPDGSNFTLKIRSTKLEDSAMYFCASGLAGVNIQYFGAGTRLSVL.

The rearrangement links TRBV4-1 to TRBJ2-5; D is perhaps TRBD2 (7 bases). The CDR3 has 16 residues. Germline V lookup: CDR1 MGHRA, CDR2 YSYEKL. Deletions cut 0 bases from V and 2 bases from J, with 13 bases between. In DNA form, the CDR3 reads TGCGCCAGCAGCCAAGATCAGGGGAGGGGACAAGAGACCCAGTACTTC. Amino acid sequence: CASSQDQGRGQETQYF.

This clonotype came up a few times. The chain recombines TRBV12-3 or TRBV12-4 with TRBJ2-2; TRBD2 might be the D (5 bases). Trimming cost V 1 base and J 5 bases, with 11 bases left between them. The CDR3 is 15 residues long. The CDR3 coding sequence is TGTGCCAGCAGTTTAGATCCGCGGGTTACCGGGGAGCTGTTTTTT. Residues: CASSLDPRVTGELFF.

This clonotype was observed a handful of times. The V call is TRBV10-2, the J call TRBJ2-7, with 12 bases that match TRBD1. There are 14 residues in the CDR3. Trimming cost V 9 bases and J 5 bases; bases outside gene matches: 8. The germline CDR1 and CDR2 sequences are WSHSY and SAAADI. The CDR3 loop reads CASYRGQGADEQYF. The CDR3 DNA reads TGCGCCAGTTACCGGGGACAGGGGGCTGACGAGCAGTACTTC.

This clonotype was detected only a few times. The V call is TRBV18, the J call TRBJ1-5; 8 bases agree with TRBD1. The CDR3 consists of 16 residues. CDR1 is KGHSH, CDR2 LQKENI, per germline. After removal of 3 bases from V and 1 base from J, the junction contained 5 bases not matched to a gene. The CDR3 region has the DNA TGTGCCAGCTCACCCTTTGGACAGGGAAGCAATCAGCCCCAGCATTTT. Translating gives CASSPFGQGSNQPQHF.

This clonotype was found many times. The gene calls are TRBV7-7 and TRBJ2-2, with 8 bases matching TRBD1. The CDR3 runs 14 residues. Germline V gene lookup returns CDR1 SSHAT and CDR2 FNYEAQ (reference sequence). Germline trimming cut 5 bases from V and 7 bases from J; bases unmatched to any gene: 6. The CDR3 spells CASSTQGVGGELFF. The CDR3 DNA follows: TGTGCCAGCAGCACACAGGGGGTCGGCGGGGAGCTGTTTTTT.

V is TRBV5-4 and J is TRBJ2-3, with 10 bases fitting TRBD2. The germline CDR1 and CDR2 sequences are SGHNT and YYREEE (reference sequence). V was pared by 0 bases and J by 0 bases, with 1 base of the junction left unmatched. This CDR3 is 16 amino acids long. CDR3 DNA sequence: TGTGCCAGCAGCTTGGAGACTAGCGGGAGCACAGATACGCAGTATTTT. Its protein product is CASSLETSGSTDTQYF.

Concerning this clonotype: A read error may account for a junction end that differs from germline. The genes are TRBV5-1 and TRBJ2-7; tentatively, D is TRBD2 (6 bases). Germline CDR1 is SGHRS and CDR2 is YFSETQ. This CDR3 is built from 15 residues. The CDR3 loop is CAGSLELAANYEQYF. The CDR3 DNA is TGCGCCGGCAGCTTGGAGTTAGCGGCCAACTACGAGCAGTACTTC.

This clonotype appeared many times. The rearrangement joins TRBV7-9 to TRBJ2-1, with a possible D match to TRBD1 (5 bases). The CDR3 sequence is 14 residues long. V was pared by 6 bases and J by 6 bases, with 15 bases between. Germline V gives CDR1 SEHNR, CDR2 FQNEAQ (reference sequence). As DNA, the CDR3 is TGTGCCAGCAGGGACACTCTCGGATCCAATGAGCAGTTCTTC. It yields the protein CASRDTLGSNEQFF.

V and J are TRBV28 and TRBJ2-3; perhaps TRBD2 as D (6 bases). The CDR3 sequence is 14 residues long. Germline loops: CDR1 MDHEN, CDR2 SYDVKM. V dropped 5 bases and J dropped 4 bases, with 13 bases sitting between them. CDR3 DNA: TGTGCCAGCAGTCCCCCGGGACTCGCAGATACGCAGTATTTT. Translated: CASSPPGLADTQYF.

The J gene is TRBJ2-1, the V gene TRBV27; no clear D gene. In germline, CDR1 is MNHEY, CDR2 SMNVEV (reference sequence). This CDR3 has 13 residues. V gave up 5 bases and J gave up 8 bases, with 13 bases separating them. The CDR3, as DNA: TGTGCCAGCAGTCGAGTATTGTGGGATGAGCAGTTCTTC. The encoded protein is CASSRVLWDEQFF.